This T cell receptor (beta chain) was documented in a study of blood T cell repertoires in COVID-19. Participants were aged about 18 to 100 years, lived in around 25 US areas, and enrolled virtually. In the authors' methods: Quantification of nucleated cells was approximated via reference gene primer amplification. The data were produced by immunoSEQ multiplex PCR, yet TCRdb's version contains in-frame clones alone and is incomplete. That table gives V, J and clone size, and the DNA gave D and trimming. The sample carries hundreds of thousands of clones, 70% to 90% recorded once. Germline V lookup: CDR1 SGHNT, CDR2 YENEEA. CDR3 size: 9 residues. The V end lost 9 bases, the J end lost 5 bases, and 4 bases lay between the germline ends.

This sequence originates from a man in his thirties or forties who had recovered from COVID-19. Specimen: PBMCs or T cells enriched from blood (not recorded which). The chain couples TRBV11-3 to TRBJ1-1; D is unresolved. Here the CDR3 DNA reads TGTGCCAGGTCAACTGAAGCTTTCTTT. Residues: CARSTEAFF.